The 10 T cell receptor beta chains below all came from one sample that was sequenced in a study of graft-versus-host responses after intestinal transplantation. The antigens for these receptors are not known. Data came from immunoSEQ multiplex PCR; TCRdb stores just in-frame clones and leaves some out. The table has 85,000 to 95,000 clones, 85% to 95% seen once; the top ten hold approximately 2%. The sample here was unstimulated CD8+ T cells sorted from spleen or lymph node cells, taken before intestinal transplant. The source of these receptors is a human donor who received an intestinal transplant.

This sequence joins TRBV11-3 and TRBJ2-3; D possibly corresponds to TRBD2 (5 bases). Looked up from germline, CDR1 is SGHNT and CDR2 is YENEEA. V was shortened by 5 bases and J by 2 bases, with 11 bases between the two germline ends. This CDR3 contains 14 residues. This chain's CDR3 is CASSPYGDTDTQYF. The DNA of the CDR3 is TGTGCCAGCAGCCCGTACGGGGACACAGATACGCAGTATTTT.

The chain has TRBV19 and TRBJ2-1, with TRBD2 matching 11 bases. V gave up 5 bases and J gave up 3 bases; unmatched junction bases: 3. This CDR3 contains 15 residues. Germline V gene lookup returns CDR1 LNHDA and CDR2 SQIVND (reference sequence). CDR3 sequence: CASSPSGGSYNEQFF. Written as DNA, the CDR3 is TGTGCCAGTAGTCCTAGCGGGGGGAGCTACAATGAGCAGTTCTTC.

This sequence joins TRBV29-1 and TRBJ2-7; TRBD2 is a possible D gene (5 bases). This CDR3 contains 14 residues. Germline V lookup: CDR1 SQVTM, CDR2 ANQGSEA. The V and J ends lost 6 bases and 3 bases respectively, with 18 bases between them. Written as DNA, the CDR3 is TGCAGCGTGGGTAGTCGTGCGGGCCACTACGAGCAGTACTTC. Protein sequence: CSVGSRAGHYEQYF.

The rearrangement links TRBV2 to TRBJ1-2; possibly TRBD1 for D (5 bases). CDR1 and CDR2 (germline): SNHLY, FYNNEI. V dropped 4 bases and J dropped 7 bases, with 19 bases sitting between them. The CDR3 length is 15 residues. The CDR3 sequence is CASSGGGGRGTGYTF. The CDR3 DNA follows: TGTGCCAGCAGTGGCGGCGGGGGGAGGGGAACTGGCTACACCTTC.

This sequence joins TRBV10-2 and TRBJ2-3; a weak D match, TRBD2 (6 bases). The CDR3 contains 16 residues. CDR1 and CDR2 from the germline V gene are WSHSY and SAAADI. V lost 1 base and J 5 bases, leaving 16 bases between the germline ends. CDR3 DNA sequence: TGCGCCAGCAGTGAGTGGGTGGGGCCTAGCGAAGATACGCAGTATTTT. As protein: CASSEWVGPSEDTQYF.

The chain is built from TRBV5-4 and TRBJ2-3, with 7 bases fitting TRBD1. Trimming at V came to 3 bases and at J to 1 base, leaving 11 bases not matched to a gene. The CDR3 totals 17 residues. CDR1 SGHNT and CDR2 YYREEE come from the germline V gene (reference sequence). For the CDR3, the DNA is TGTGCCAGCAGCTCACCGGGACAGAGGTTTGGCACAGATACGCAGTATTTT. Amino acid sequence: CASSSPGQRFGTDTQYF.

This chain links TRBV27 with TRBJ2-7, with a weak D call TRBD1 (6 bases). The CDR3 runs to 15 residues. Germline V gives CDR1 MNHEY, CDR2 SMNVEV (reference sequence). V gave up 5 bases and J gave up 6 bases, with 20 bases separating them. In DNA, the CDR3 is TGTGCCAGCAGTCCCGACCCACAGGGTTTGGGCGAGCAGTACTTC. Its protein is CASSPDPQGLGEQYF.

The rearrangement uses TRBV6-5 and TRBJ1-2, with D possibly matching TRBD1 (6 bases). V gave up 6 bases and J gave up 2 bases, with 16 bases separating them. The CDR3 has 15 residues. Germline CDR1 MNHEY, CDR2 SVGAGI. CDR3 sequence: CASSRTVTENYGYTF. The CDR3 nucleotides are TGTGCCAGCAGCCGGACAGTAACTGAGAACTATGGCTACACCTTC.

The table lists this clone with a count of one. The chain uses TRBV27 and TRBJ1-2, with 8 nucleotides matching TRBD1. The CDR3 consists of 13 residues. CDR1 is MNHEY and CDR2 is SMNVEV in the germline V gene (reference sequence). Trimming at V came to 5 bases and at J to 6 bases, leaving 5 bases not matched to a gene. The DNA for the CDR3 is TGTGCCAGCAGTAACCAGGGGGCTGATGGCTACACCTTC. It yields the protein CASSNQGADGYTF.

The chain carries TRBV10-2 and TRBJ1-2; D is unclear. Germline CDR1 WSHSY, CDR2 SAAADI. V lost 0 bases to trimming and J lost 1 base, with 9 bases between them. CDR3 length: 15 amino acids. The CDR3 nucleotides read TGCGCCAGCAGTGAGTCCGCCAGTTATAACTATGGCTACACCTTC. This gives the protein CASSESASYNYGYTF.